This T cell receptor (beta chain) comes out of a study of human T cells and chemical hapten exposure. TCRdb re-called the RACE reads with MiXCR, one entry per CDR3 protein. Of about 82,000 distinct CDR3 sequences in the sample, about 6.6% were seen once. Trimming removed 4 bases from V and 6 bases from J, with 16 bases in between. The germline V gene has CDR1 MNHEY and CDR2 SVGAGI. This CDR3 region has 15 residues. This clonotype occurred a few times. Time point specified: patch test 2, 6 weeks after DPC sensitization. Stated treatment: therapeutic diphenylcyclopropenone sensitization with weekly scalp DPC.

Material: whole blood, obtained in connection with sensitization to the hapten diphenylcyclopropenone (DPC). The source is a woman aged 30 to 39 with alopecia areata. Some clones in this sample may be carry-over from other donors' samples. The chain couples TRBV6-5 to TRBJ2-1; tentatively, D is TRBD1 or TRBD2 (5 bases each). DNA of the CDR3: TGTGCCAGCAGTTCCCGGGACCCCGGCGGCAATGAGCAGTTCTTC. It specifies CASSSRDPGGNEQFF.